This TCR beta chain was obtained from a study of tumour-infiltrating T cells in Burkitt lymphoma (TCRdb year 2020). The study in broad terms: All epidemiological subtypes of Burkitt lymphoma were represented in the cohort, which was made up of over 80 patients. Clinical outcome was correlated with TCR repertoire data, and overall and progression-free survival were found to be predicted by productive clonality independently of established prognosticators, including age at diagnosis.

Overall results and qualifications from the work: Numerous Burkitt lymphoma patients were found to share several public clonotypes, a finding suggesting shared tumour neoantigen selection that is absent from diffuse large B-cell lymphoma.

Libraries were built with the immunoSEQ multiplex PCR assay. TCRdb stores this immuneACCESS table with in-frame sequences only. Part of the clones is absent; in the studies checked, under half of the shortfall reflects unresolved V genes, and no reason is known for the rest. Across this sample there are some 700 clones, with 95% to 97% seen only once. The biggest ten clones account for almost 4.5% of the sample. On this clone: The antigen it binds to is not known. The record has no base qualities; no much larger clone is one base away.

The CDR3 covers 14 residues, taking in both the cysteine and the phenylalanine. Only the CDR3 DNA stays, 42 bases, in frame from base 1. CDR1 SQVTM and CDR2 ANQGSEA are derived from the germline V gene. V is cut back by 6 bases and J by 5 bases, with 7 bases in the junction unmatched. The sequencing input was tumor tissue. The chain was built from TRBV29-1 and TRBJ2-3; the central 11 bases match TRBD1. This TCR was sampled from a human donor with Burkitt lymphoma. The CDR3 protein: CSVSDRGQGDTQYF. The sequenced DNA: TGCAGCGTCTCGGACAGGGGGCAGGGAGATACGCAGTATTTT.